Presented here are 27 T cell receptor beta chains from one specimen sequenced in a study of naive and memory T cell subsets. Two oligonucleotides, mixed equimolar, formed the beta constant-region primer covering TRBC1 and TRBC2. Nested alpha and beta constant-region primers with the SP2 primer drove four PCR rounds on ligated cDNA. TCRdb ran MiXCR on the UMI-ligation and nested PCR reads and lists one entry per CDR3 protein. This table holds roughly 150,000 distinct CDR3 sequences, about 23% found once. Study conclusions and caveats: Especially in CD8 cells, naive repertoires contained a few larger clonotypes, possibly CD45RA-re-expressing memory cells.

No antigen has been identified for these receptors. The sample comprised naive CD4+ T cells from blood. Receptors originate from a human donor in good health.

The chain combines TRBV19 with TRBJ2-3, with 8 positions matching TRBD2. The CDR3 totals 14 residues. V dropped 3 bases and J dropped 6; count of bases not matched to a gene: 5. Germline V gene sequence: CDR1 LNHDA, CDR2 SQIVND (reference sequence). The CDR3 loop is CASSIGTSWDTQYF. DNA of the CDR3: TGTGCCAGTAGTATTGGGACTAGTTGGGATACGCAGTATTTT. Supplemented by reference TRBV19 and TRBJ2-3, the full variable domain reads DGGITQSPKYLFRKEGQNVTLSCEQNLNHDAMYWYRQDPGQGLRLIYYSQIVNDFQKGDIAEGYSVSREKKESFPLTVTSAQKNPTAFYLCASSIGTSWDTQYFGPGTRLTVL.

This clonotype has a single count. V and J are TRBV28 and TRBJ1-6, with 7 bases identical to TRBD1. The V and J ends lost 6 bases and 5 bases, in that order; junction bases with no gene match: 4. The CDR3 contains 14 residues. Germline CDR1 is MDHEN and CDR2 is SYDVKM. CDR3 loop: CASRLTGHNSPLHF. The CDR3 DNA reads as TGTGCCAGCAGGTTGACAGGGCATAATTCACCCCTCCACTTT.

Many counts were recorded for this clonotype. The chain has TRBV28 and TRBJ2-5; 11 nucleotides align to TRBD2. V shed 5 bases and J 2 bases; nucleotides not matched to a gene: 13. This CDR3 spans 18 amino acids. Looked up from germline, CDR1 is MDHEN and CDR2 is SYDVKM. CDR3 nucleotides: TGTGCCAGCAGTCTACTAGCGGGAGAATCAAGCAAGCAAGAGACCCAGTACTTC. It codes for CASSLLAGESSKQETQYF.

V gene TRBV27 combines with J gene TRBJ2-3; D is uncertain. The CDR3 has 13 residues. The germline CDR1 and CDR2 sequences are MNHEY and SMNVEV (reference sequence). Trimming removed 5 bases from V and 5 bases from J, with 11 bases in between. The CDR3 region has the DNA TGTGCCAGCAGTCCCGCCTGGAAAGATACGCAGTATTTT. This sequence encodes CASSPAWKDTQYF.

This chain joins TRBV7-8 and TRBJ1-3; D not certain. Trimming cost V 2 bases and J 4 bases, with 18 bases left between them. This CDR3 region has 17 residues. The V gene's germline CDR1 is SGHVS and CDR2 FQNEAQ. DNA of the CDR3: TGTGCCAGCAGCTTAATCGGCAGGCCCCAGAAGGGAAACACCATATATTTT. Translation gives CASSLIGRPQKGNTIYF. The complete variable domain, with remaining parts taken from reference TRBV7-8 and TRBJ1-3, reads GAGVSQSPRYKVAKRGQDVALRCDPISGHVSLFWYQQALGQGPEFLTYFQNEAQLDKSGLPSDRFFAERPEGSVSTLKIQRTQQEDSAVYLCASSLIGRPQKGNTIYFGEGSWLTVV.

This clonotype was counted a few times. V usage is TRBV7-8 and J usage is TRBJ1-1; no clear D. V was cut by 9 bases and J by 5 bases, with 22 bases left in between. There are 15 residues in the CDR3. Germline values: CDR1 SGHVS, CDR2 FQNEAQ. The DNA of the CDR3 is TGTGCCAGTCGGGATCAGCATCAAGTGGTAACTGAAGCTTTCTTT. This sequence encodes CASRDQHQVVTEAFF.

A remark on this clonotype: The junction does not match germline at one end; this may be a read error. This rearrangement joins TRBV23-1 to TRBJ1-5; D ambiguous. TRBV23-1 is recorded as an ORF, its role being uncertain. The CDR3 length is 9 residues. For the CDR3, the DNA is TGCGCCAGCCGTCAGCCCCAGCATTTT. Residues: CASRQPQHF.

The rearrangement joins TRBV2 to TRBJ2-1; possible D gene TRBD1, 6 bases. V lost 0 bases to trimming and J lost 2 bases, with 11 bases between them. The length of the CDR3 is 16 residues. Germline CDR1 and CDR2: SNHLY and FYNNEI. The CDR3 loop reads CASSEAPAGAYNEQFF. The DNA of the CDR3 is TGTGCCAGCAGTGAAGCGCCGGCAGGGGCCTACAATGAGCAGTTCTTC.

The rearrangement uses TRBV6-1 and TRBJ1-6, with 10 bases lining up with TRBD1. Unmatched junction bases numbered 3, after V lost 6 bases and J lost 7 bases. The germline gives CDR1 MNHNS, CDR2 SASEGT. The CDR3 spans 14 residues. The CDR3 is CASRGTGVNSPLHF. CDR3 in DNA: TGTGCCAGCAGAGGGACAGGGGTAAATTCACCCCTCCACTTT.

This clonotype has only a few counts. The chain recombines TRBV7-2 with TRBJ2-7, with 10 nucleotides matching TRBD1. Germline V gene lookup returns CDR1 SGHTA and CDR2 FQGNSA. V was clipped by 1 base and J by 3 bases; unmatched bases: 6. The CDR3 loop spans 16 amino acids. CDR3: CASSLVRTGGYYEQYF. DNA of the CDR3: TGTGCCAGCAGCTTAGTACGGACAGGGGGTTACTACGAGCAGTACTTC.

This clonotype occurred many times. The rearrangement links TRBV28 to TRBJ1-5, with D maybe TRBD1 (6 bases). Germline V gives CDR1 MDHEN, CDR2 SYDVKM. The CDR3 has 14 amino acids. With 4 bases removed from V and 2 bases from J, the gap between germline ends came to 9 bases. CDR3 nucleotides: TGTGCCAGCAGTTCAGGGGAAGGCAATCAGCCCCAGCATTTT. This sequence encodes CASSSGEGNQPQHF.

This clonotype was seen once. The rearrangement uses TRBV6-6 and TRBJ1-3; D is ambiguous. The CDR3 extends over 14 amino acids. Trimming took off 7 bases at V and 3 bases at J, with 13 bases between the two ends. Looked up from germline, CDR1 is MNHNY and CDR2 is SVGAGI (reference sequence). Written as DNA, the CDR3 is TGTGCCAGCAACCACGGGGAACTTGGAAACACCATATATTTT. The encoded protein is CASNHGELGNTIYF.

This clonotype was detected a few times. The rearrangement links TRBV29-1 to TRBJ1-2; TRBD1 matches 9 bases. Germline V lookup: CDR1 SQVTM, CDR2 ANQGSEA. The ends lost 4 bases at V and 4 bases at J; junction bases unmatched: 1. The CDR3 runs to 12 residues. The CDR3 DNA sequence: TGCAGCGTTGCGACAGGGGGCTATGGCTACACCTTC. Translated, it gives CSVATGGYGYTF. Using reference TRBV29-1 and TRBJ1-2 for the parts outside the CDR3, the full variable domain is SAVISQKPSRDICQRGTSLTIQCQVDSQVTMMFWYRQQPGQSLTLIATANQGSEATYESGFVIDKFPISRPNLTFSTLTVSNMSPEDSSIYLCSVATGGYGYTFGSGTRLTVV.

This clonotype has more than one count but fewer than ten. The chain has TRBV28 and TRBJ2-1; perhaps TRBD2 as D (7 bases). The CDR3 runs to 15 residues. Germline V CDR1 and CDR2: MDHEN, SYDVKM. Trimming left V 6 bases short and J 2 bases short, with 14 bases between. CDR3 sequence reads: CASSLGGPAYNEQFF. CDR3 DNA sequence: TGTGCCAGCAGCCTGGGGGGGCCTGCCTACAATGAGCAGTTCTTC.

This clonotype was detected a few times. This chain links TRBV20-1 with TRBJ2-7; 9 bases are shared with TRBD1. Trimming took 6 bases from V and 4 from J; bases not matched to a gene: 10. This CDR3 has 14 residues. CDR1 is DFQATT and CDR2 is SNEGSKA in the germline V gene (reference sequence). CDR3 sequence reads: CSAGTDRGSYEQYF. CDR3 bases: TGCAGTGCCGGTACGGACAGGGGATCATACGAGCAGTACTTC.

This clonotype has a handful of counts. V usage is TRBV20-1 and J usage is TRBJ2-3; D gene uncertain. V lost 0 bases, J lost 8 bases, and 15 bases lay in between. The CDR3 runs to 14 residues. The V gene's germline CDR1 is DFQATT and CDR2 SNEGSKA (reference sequence). CDR3 coding DNA: TGCAGTGCTAGAGATCAAACTCCCGGCGGTACGCAGTATTTT. This codes for CSARDQTPGGTQYF.

This clonotype was seen only a few times. V usage is TRBV20-1 and J usage is TRBJ2-7, with TRBD1 matching over 11 bases. The J segment lost 2 bases and the V segment lost 5 bases, leaving 2 bases of the junction unmatched. This CDR3 region has 13 residues. The germline V gene has CDR1 DFQATT and CDR2 SNEGSKA (reference sequence). CDR3 residues: CSAGTGGTYEQYF. In DNA form, the CDR3 reads TGCAGTGCTGGGACAGGGGGGACCTACGAGCAGTACTTC.

This clonotype has just a few counts. This CDR3 is CASLTASSYNEQFF. DNA for the CDR3: TGTGCCAGCCTCACCGCGAGCTCCTACAATGAGCAGTTCTTC. The J gene is TRBJ2-1, the V gene TRBV6-1; D call uncertain. V dropped 8 bases and J dropped 0 bases, with 11 bases sitting between them. In germline, CDR1 is MNHNS, CDR2 SASEGT. The CDR3 extends over 14 amino acids.

The chain carries TRBV7-8 and TRBJ2-7; 12 nucleotides line up with TRBD2. With 6 bases clipped from V and 2 bases from J, the junction kept 5 bases outside the gene matches. CDR1 and CDR2 from the germline V gene are SGHVS and FQNEAQ. This CDR3 has 15 residues. The CDR3 here is CASSSTSGSTYEQYF. For the CDR3, the DNA is TGTGCCAGCAGTTCGACTAGCGGGAGCACCTACGAGCAGTACTTC.

The chain uses TRBV27 and TRBJ2-7, with 9 bases identical to TRBD1. The germline V gene encodes CDR1 MNHEY and CDR2 SMNVEV (reference sequence). V lost 0 bases to trimming and J lost 9 bases; unmatched junction nucleotides: 12. The CDR3 consists of 16 residues. Here the CDR3 reads CASSLSFSDRGNGQYF. CDR3 DNA sequence: TGTGCCAGCAGTTTATCCTTCTCGGACAGGGGAAATGGGCAGTACTTC.

This clonotype was detected once. V is TRBV7-3 and J is TRBJ2-3, with D uncertain. CDR1 and CDR2 from the germline V gene are SGHTA and FQGTGA. This CDR3 is built from 14 residues. V lost 5 bases, J lost 0 bases, and 9 bases lay in between. CDR3 in DNA: TGTGCCAGCAGCAGGACCGGGAGCACAGATACGCAGTATTTT. Translation: CASSRTGSTDTQYF. Complete variable domain (other parts from reference TRBV7-3 and TRBJ2-3): GAGVSQTPSNKVTEKGKYVELRCDPISGHTALYWYRQSLGQGPEFLIYFQGTGAADDSGLPNDRFFAVRPEGSVSTLKIQRTERGDSAVYLCASSRTGSTDTQYFGPGTRLTVL.

This clonotype was seen ten or more times. The rearrangement joins TRBV6-5 to TRBJ2-3; 7 bases map to TRBD2. Trimming removed 5 bases from V and 2 bases from J; junction bases left unmatched: 7. Germline V CDR1 and CDR2: MNHEY, SVGAGI. This CDR3 spans 15 amino acids. In nucleotides, the CDR3 is TGTGCCAGCAGTCACCCTAGCGGCCCCACAGATACGCAGTATTTT. Amino acid sequence: CASSHPSGPTDTQYF.

In its sample, this clonotype was seen a few times. V gene TRBV2 combines with J gene TRBJ1-1; maybe TRBD1 (6 bases). V lost 4 bases and J lost 1, with 13 bases in between. CDR1 and CDR2 (germline): SNHLY, FYNNEI. The CDR3 covers 15 residues. CDR3 nucleotide sequence: TGTGCCAGCAGTGTTTGGACAGTTTCGAACACTGAAGCTTTCTTT. Encoded protein: CASSVWTVSNTEAFF.

This clonotype was detected only a few times. This chain uses TRBV5-5 with TRBJ2-2; 9 bases are shared with TRBD1. The CDR3 sequence is 16 residues long. Looked up from germline, CDR1 is SGHKS and CDR2 is YYEKEE (reference sequence). J was trimmed by 4 bases and V by 4 bases; bases with no gene match: 8. CDR3 loop: CASSTTGGAGTGELFF. The DNA of the CDR3 is TGTGCCAGCAGCACTACAGGGGGCGCAGGCACCGGGGAGCTGTTTTTT.

This clonotype was recorded at least ten times. The rearrangement links TRBV9 to TRBJ2-3; 10 bases line up with TRBD2. There are 15 residues in the CDR3. Germline V gene sequence: CDR1 SGDLS, CDR2 YYNGEE. Trimming took 4 bases from V and 5 from J; bases not matched to a gene: 7. The DNA for the CDR3 is TGTGCCAGCAGCTTTCAGCGGGAGGGCGGAGATACGCAGTATTTT. Translated, it gives CASSFQREGGDTQYF.

The J gene is TRBJ1-5, the V gene TRBV18; possible D gene TRBD1, 5 bases. Germline CDR1 is KGHSH and CDR2 is LQKENI. The germline V and J ends were trimmed by 3 bases and 5 bases, with 14 bases remaining between them. There are 15 residues in the CDR3. CDR3 bases: TGTGCCAGCTCACCGCGCAGGGTGAAAGATCAGCCCCAGCATTTT. Translation: CASSPRRVKDQPQHF.

This clonotype was seen more than once but under ten times. The V gene is TRBV28, the J gene TRBJ1-2, with D unresolved. V was clipped by 8 bases and J by 4 bases, with 20 bases between them. The germline V gene encodes CDR1 MDHEN and CDR2 SYDVKM. There are 15 residues in the CDR3. The CDR3 DNA sequence: TGTGCCAGCGCGAACAGCCTGGGAACAAGCTATGGCTACACCTTC. It translates to CASANSLGTSYGYTF.